This T cell receptor beta chain was captured by sequencing in a study of cytomegalovirus exposure and HLA in healthy donors. Overall study findings and caveats: It was reported that TCR beta sequences correctly inferred the HLA-A and HLA-B alleles for most subjects. Roughly uniform depth of sequencing across donors was assumed in presence/absence analyses. Solely CMV serostatus was available to characterize immune exposure. CMV antigen specificity of a few CMV-associated chains was confirmed in vitro.

Remarks on this clone: The antigen remains unidentified.

Germline V gene sequence: CDR1 MDHEN, CDR2 SYDVKM. This CDR3 has 14 amino acids. The V segment lost 6 bases and the J segment 5 bases; nucleotides outside the gene matches: 9. Researchers ran the PCR with 60 Vbeta and 13 Jbeta primers. The table came from immunoSEQ multiplex PCR; TCRdb's copy has only in-frame clones and leaves some out. The data show under 250,000 clones, 76% seen once. This sequence originates from a man younger than 35 in good health and CMV-seronegative. The specimen sequenced was PBMCs. The rearrangement links TRBV28 to TRBJ1-1, with 7 bases lining up with TRBD1. CDR3 protein: CASRADRVGTEAFF. The DNA of the CDR3 is TGTGCCAGCAGAGCCGACAGGGTGGGGACTGAAGCTTTCTTT. The full variable domain, its missing parts supplied by reference TRBV28 and TRBJ1-1, is DVKVTQSSRYLVKRTGEKVFLECVQDMDHENMFWYRQDPGLGLRLIYFSYDVKMKEKGDIPEGYSVSREKKERFSLILESASTNQTSMYLCASRADRVGTEAFFGQGTRLTVV.